This T cell receptor beta chain was found in a study of graft-versus-host responses after intestinal transplantation. Study overall: Anti-thymocyte globulin was used for induction in all recipients, who then took tacrolimus and steroids for 3 to 4 years. Regarding the study as a whole: Present in recipient marrow, GvH clones included some that appeared first in ileum or blood.

Germline CDR1 and CDR2: SQVTM and ANQGSEA. The V end lost 5 bases, the J end lost 2 bases, and 15 bases lay between the germline ends. CDR3 length equals 15 residues. Comment on this clone: What it binds is not known.

Profiled with immunoSEQ multiplex PCR; TCRdb holds only in-frame clones, not every one. The sample lists some 36,000 clones, approximately 93% occurring once. V and J are TRBV29-1 and TRBJ2-2; a possible D gene is TRBD2 (7 bases). The TCR sequence derives from a human donor who was the organ donor for an intestinal transplant. This sample comprised unstimulated CD4+ T cells sorted from spleen or lymph node cells, obtained before transplant. CDR3 loop: CSVYFGGPNTGELFF. CDR3 sequence (DNA): TGCAGCGTTTATTTCGGGGGGCCCAACACCGGGGAGCTGTTTTTT.